A single sample is the source of the 26 T cell receptor beta chains below, sequenced in a study of multiple sclerosis patients with progressive multifocal leukoencephalopathy. Measured with immunoSEQ multiplex PCR; TCRdb has only the in-frame clones, and not every one. Among tens of thousands of clones, about 90% were seen once, and the ten largest hold 1.3%. Indicated time point: roughly 12 months of natalizumab therapy. This specimen consisted of PBMCs, obtained from a patient treated with natalizumab. These receptors were taken from a human donor with multiple sclerosis.

V and J are TRBV10-3 and TRBJ2-3; TRBD2 matches 9 bases. V dropped 0 bases and J dropped 4; count of bases not matched to a gene: 5. This CDR3 is 16 amino acids long. CDR1 ENHRY and CDR2 SYGVKD come from the germline V gene. The CDR3 spells CAISESGASGADTQYF. The CDR3 bases are TGTGCCATCAGTGAGTCCGGGGCTAGCGGGGCAGATACGCAGTATTTT.

The CDR3 region has the DNA TGTGCCAGCAGCTTAGACCCATCGCATGGCTACACCTTC. Translating it yields CASSLDPSHGYTF. The chain carries TRBV7-9 and TRBJ1-2; D call uncertain. V was clipped by 1 base and J by 6 bases, with 9 bases between them. From germline, CDR1 is SEHNR and CDR2 FQNEAQ (reference sequence). This CDR3 contains 13 residues.

This sequence joins TRBV11-1 and TRBJ2-2, with a possible D match to TRBD1 (6 bases). CDR3 size: 16 residues. The germline V gene encodes CDR1 SGHAT and CDR2 FQDESV (reference sequence). Between the trimmed V and J ends, which lost 3 bases and 9 bases, there was a span of 20 bases. The DNA of the CDR3 is TGTGCCAGCAGCTTGGACAGTCAACTCTCCAGTCGGGAGCTGTTTTTT. It translates to CASSLDSQLSSRELFF.

The chain employs TRBV2 and TRBJ2-3; D gene unclear. The V and J ends lost 8 bases and 3 bases respectively, with 12 bases between them. Germline CDR1 and CDR2: SNHLY and FYNNEI. The CDR3 consists of 13 residues. This chain's CDR3 is CASEGQQTDTQYF. CDR3 DNA sequence: TGTGCCAGCGAAGGGCAGCAGACAGATACGCAGTATTTT.

The CDR3 region has the DNA TGTGCCAGCACGACCAGTCCGGAGCGAGTCACTGAAGCTTTCTTT. Translated: CASTTSPERVTEAFF. J is TRBJ1-1 and V is TRBV2; the D is unclear. The CDR3 is made up of 15 amino acids. Trimming left V 7 bases short and J 4 bases short, with 19 bases between. Germline V CDR1 and CDR2: SNHLY, FYNNEI.

J is TRBJ2-5 and V is TRBV27, with 7 nucleotides matching TRBD2. With the DNA end fitting TRBJ2-7 better, the J assignment may be wrong. The germline CDR1 and CDR2 sequences are MNHEY and SMNVEV (reference sequence). The CDR3 length is 15 residues. CDR3 in DNA: TGTGCCAGCACCGACTCGGGGAGGGGCGCCTACGAGCAGTACTTC. It is translated as CASTDSGRGAYEQYF.

The genes are TRBV6-1 and TRBJ2-5, with a weak D call TRBD2 (7 bases). V lost 7 bases and J lost 4, with 19 bases in between. The germline V gene has CDR1 MNHNS and CDR2 SASEGT. The CDR3 has 15 amino acids. CDR3 protein: CASTRTGTTGETQYF. CDR3 coding DNA: TGTGCCAGCACCCGAACAGGGACTACAGGAGAGACCCAGTACTTC.

The gene calls are TRBV2 and TRBJ1-2; the match to TRBD1 covers 11 bases. With V trimmed by 6 bases and J by 4 bases, 4 bases remained unmatched. Germline V gives CDR1 SNHLY, CDR2 FYNNEI. This CDR3 region has 14 residues. The CDR3 region has the DNA TGTGCCAGCAGAAGGGACAGGGGGGCCTATGGCTACACCTTC. It specifies CASRRDRGAYGYTF.

The chain recombines TRBV9 with TRBJ2-5; 7 bases fit TRBD2. The DNA end lines up better with TRBJ2-7; the J call may be wrong. Germline assignment: CDR1 SGDLS and CDR2 YYNGEE. The CDR3 loop spans 14 amino acids. CDR3 DNA sequence: TGTGCCAGCAGCGTAGCTGCTAGCGGCTACGAGCAGTACTTC. This translates into CASSVAASGYEQYF.

The chain carries TRBV5-1 and TRBJ2-3; 9 positions agree with TRBD2. This CDR3 region has 17 residues. CDR1 and CDR2 from the germline V gene are SGHRS and YFSETQ. V lost 2 bases, J lost 6 bases, and 13 bases stayed unmatched. Here the CDR3 reads CASSFSASGVIRDTQYF. The CDR3 region has the DNA TGCGCCAGCAGCTTCTCGGCTAGCGGGGTAATTCGGGATACGCAGTATTTT.

This sequence joins TRBV4-2 and TRBJ2-3; perhaps D is TRBD1 or TRBD2 (5 bases each). V was shortened by 0 bases and J by 14 bases, with 18 bases between the two germline ends. The CDR3 is 14 amino acids. CDR1 and CDR2 (germline): LGHNA, YNFKEQ. For the CDR3, the DNA is TGTGCCAGCAGCCAAGATCACGGGACCCCGGAGGTGTATTTT. It is translated as CASSQDHGTPEVYF.

The V gene is TRBV28, the J gene TRBJ1-1; D possibly corresponds to TRBD1 (6 bases). Germline assignment: CDR1 MDHEN and CDR2 SYDVKM. The CDR3 extends over 17 amino acids. The V gene lost 1 base and the J gene lost 4 bases, with 19 bases spanning the gap. CDR3 in amino acids: CASSLSSWGQQSTEAFF. The CDR3, as DNA: TGTGCCAGCAGTTTATCTAGCTGGGGGCAGCAGAGCACTGAAGCTTTCTTT.

The chain couples TRBV7-9 to TRBJ2-3, with TRBD2 matching 12 bases. Germline CDR1 is SEHNR and CDR2 is FQNEAQ (reference sequence). The ends lost 0 bases at V and 6 bases at J; junction bases unmatched: 4. The CDR3 length is 16 residues. Here the CDR3 reads CASSLALAGGTDTQYF. The CDR3 nucleotides read TGTGCCAGCAGCTTAGCGCTAGCGGGGGGGACGGATACGCAGTATTTT. The complete variable domain, with remaining parts taken from reference TRBV7-9 and TRBJ2-3, reads DTGVSQNPRHKITKRGQNVTFRCDPISEHNRLYWYRQTLGQGPEFLTYFQNEAQLEKSRLLSDRFSAERPKGSFSTLEIQRTEQGDSAMYLCASSLALAGGTDTQYFGPGTRLTVL.

This chain uses TRBV2 with TRBJ2-3; D might be TRBD1 (6 bases). Trimming pared 6 bases from V and 6 bases from J, leaving 13 bases between. The CDR3 is made up of 13 amino acids. Per germline, CDR1 SNHLY and CDR2 FYNNEI. The CDR3 nucleotides are TGTGCCAGCAGCGCGGGCCAGGGGGATACGCAGTATTTT. Protein: CASSAGQGDTQYF.

Only a few counts were recorded for this clone. This chain joins TRBV19 and TRBJ1-3; a weak D match, TRBD1 (5 bases). Germline assignment: CDR1 LNHDA and CDR2 SQIVND (reference sequence). V was cut by 5 bases and J by 4 bases, with 12 bases left in between. The CDR3 is 14 residues long. The CDR3 DNA reads TGTGCCAGTAGTCAGGGAATTGGCGGAAACACCATATATTTT. This encodes CASSQGIGGNTIYF.

The V and J genes are TRBV28 and TRBJ2-3, with 11 bases aligning to TRBD2. In germline, CDR1 is MDHEN, CDR2 SYDVKM. This CDR3 spans 16 amino acids. Germline trimming cut 6 bases from V and 2 bases from J; bases unmatched to any gene: 7. The CDR3 DNA sequence: TGTGCCAGCAGCCTAATAGCGGGGGGGCCCACAGATACGCAGTATTTT. This translates into CASSLIAGGPTDTQYF.

The chain is built from TRBV4-1 and TRBJ2-7, with TRBD1 matching over 7 bases. Germline V gene lookup returns CDR1 MGHRA and CDR2 YSYEKL. The CDR3 is 18 residues long. V dropped 4 bases and J dropped 2; count of bases not matched to a gene: 17. The CDR3 bases are TGCGCCAGCAGCCGAAGGTTTGGCAGACAGGGATTTACCTACGAGCAGTACTTC. Protein product: CASSRRFGRQGFTYEQYF.

The genes are TRBV4-1 and TRBJ2-7, with TRBD2 matching over 7 bases. The CDR3 is 17 amino acids. Trimming took 1 base from V and 1 from J; bases not matched to a gene: 10. The germline gives CDR1 MGHRA, CDR2 YSYEKL. In DNA, the CDR3 is TGCGCCAGCAGCCAAGCCCCCGGGGGAGGGTTTTCCTACGAGCAGTACTTC. Translated: CASSQAPGGGFSYEQYF.

The chain has TRBV10-2 and TRBJ1-1, with 8 positions matching TRBD1. This CDR3 is 13 amino acids long. Germline V lookup: CDR1 WSHSY, CDR2 SAAADI. V was clipped by 11 bases and J by 0 bases; unmatched bases: 5. The CDR3 DNA is TGCGCCGGTGGGACAGGAGTGAACACTGAAGCTTTCTTT. Translating it yields CAGGTGVNTEAFF.

This rearrangement joins TRBV28 to TRBJ1-1; TRBD1 might be the D (6 bases). Trimming stripped 8 bases from V and 5 bases from J, with 15 bases between. Germline V gene lookup returns CDR1 MDHEN and CDR2 SYDVKM. CDR3 length equals 13 residues. The CDR3 sequence: CASRAGGRTEAFF. CDR3 sequence (DNA): TGTGCCAGCCGGGCCGGGGGGCGAACTGAAGCTTTCTTT.

The J gene is TRBJ1-6, the V gene TRBV27; no definite D call. The CDR3 consists of 17 residues. V lost 3 bases and J 4 bases, leaving 16 bases between the germline ends. Germline CDR1 is MNHEY and CDR2 is SMNVEV (reference sequence). CDR3 sequence: CASSFIPRSVYNSPLHF. DNA for the CDR3: TGTGCCAGCAGTTTTATTCCCCGTTCAGTTTATAATTCACCCCTCCACTTT.

V gene TRBV6-5 combines with J gene TRBJ1-5, with D possibly matching TRBD1 (6 bases). Germline loops: CDR1 MNHEY, CDR2 SVGAGI. Trimming removed 2 bases from V and 7 bases from J, with 9 bases in between. CDR3 length equals 13 residues. The CDR3 sequence: CASSYQTGQPQHF. The CDR3 DNA is TGTGCCAGCAGTTACCAGACAGGACAGCCCCAGCATTTT.

The chain employs TRBV11-1 and TRBJ2-5; TRBD1 is a possible D gene (6 bases). Germline V CDR1 and CDR2: SGHAT, FQDESV (reference sequence). V lost 1 base to trimming and J lost 5 bases, with 20 bases between them. The CDR3 consists of 17 residues. The DNA for the CDR3 is TGTGCCAGCAGCTTAGGATGGGGGCAGGGACCGATGGAGACCCAGTACTTC. Residues: CASSLGWGQGPMETQYF.

The rearrangement joins TRBV5-1 to TRBJ2-7; D not resolved. V was pared by 1 base and J by 5 bases, with 4 bases between. Germline V CDR1 and CDR2: SGHRS, YFSETQ. The CDR3 loop spans 11 amino acids. CDR3 residues: CASSLLNEQYF. DNA of the CDR3: TGCGCCAGCAGCTTGCTTAACGAGCAGTACTTC.

The V call is TRBV27, the J call TRBJ2-2; 8 nucleotides match TRBD2. The CDR3 spans 16 residues. From germline, CDR1 is MNHEY and CDR2 SMNVEV (reference sequence). With V trimmed by 5 bases and J by 2 bases, 7 bases remained unmatched. This chain's CDR3 is CASSRSRGVNTGELFF. The CDR3 nucleotides read TGTGCCAGCAGTCGCTCGCGGGGGGTAAACACCGGGGAGCTGTTTTTT.

About this clone itself: This CDR3 is also generated by other DNA sequences in the sample. The chain carries TRBV12-5 and TRBJ1-5; the D gene is possibly TRBD1 (6 bases). Trimming cost V 5 bases and J 7 bases, with 9 bases left between them. This CDR3 spans 12 amino acids. Per the germline V gene, CDR1 is LGHNT and CDR2 is FRNRAP. For the CDR3, the DNA is TGTGCTAGTGGTGAAGGGGGGCAGCCCCAGCATTTT. Translated: CASGEGGQPQHF. Drawing the rest from reference TRBV12-5 and TRBJ1-5, the complete variable domain is DARVTQTPRHKVTEMGQEVTMRCQPILGHNTVFWYRQTMMQGLELLAYFRNRAPLDDSGMPKDRFSAEMPDATLATLKIQPSEPRDSAVYFCASGEGGQPQHFGDGTRLSIL.